Below, 20 T cell receptor beta chains from the same sample are listed, as sequenced in a study of shared clonotypes between healthy human individuals. Data came from immunoSEQ multiplex PCR; TCRdb stores just in-frame clones and leaves some out. Of over 1.4 million clones listed, more than 95% were seen once; the top ten hold roughly 1.2%. What was sequenced was naive CD4+ T cells sorted from blood. The subset was: CD45RA+ positively selected. The receptors were gathered from a man aged 25-45 years in good health.

The chain combines TRBV7-2 with TRBJ2-7, with TRBD2 as a possible D gene (6 bases). The germline V gene encodes CDR1 SGHTA and CDR2 FQGNSA. Trimming took 1 base from V and 13 from J, leaving 11 bases between them. This CDR3 spans 11 amino acids. As DNA, the CDR3 is TGTGCCAGCAGCTTAGGGGGGGACCACTACTTC. Protein sequence: CASSLGGDHYF. Combining the CDR3 with reference TRBV7-2 and TRBJ2-7 gives the whole variable domain GAGVSQSPSNKVTEKGKDVELRCDPISGHTALYWYRQSLGQGLEFLIYFQGNSAPDKSGLPSDRFSAERTGGSVSTLTIQRTQQEDSAVYLCASSLGGDHYFGPGTRLTVT.

The rearrangement uses TRBV5-4 and TRBJ2-7; 12 positions match TRBD2. V trimming: 2 bases; J trimming: 6 bases; junction bases outside the gene matches: 9. CDR1 is SGHNT, CDR2 YYREEE, per germline (reference sequence). The CDR3 contains 16 residues. This CDR3 is CASSLPGLAGEVEQYF. The CDR3, as DNA: TGTGCCAGCAGCTTACCGGGACTAGCGGGTGAGGTCGAGCAGTACTTC.

This chain uses TRBV27 with TRBJ2-5; 7 bases match TRBD2. CDR1 and CDR2 from the germline V gene are MNHEY and SMNVEV (reference sequence). The CDR3 sequence is 13 residues long. J was trimmed by 1 base and V by 5 bases; bases with no gene match: 1. The CDR3 DNA is TGTGCCAGCAGTAGGACTAGCCAAGAGACCCAGTACTTC. Residues: CASSRTSQETQYF.

V and J are TRBV6-1 and TRBJ1-2; D remains ambiguous. The CDR3 extends over 13 amino acids. The V gene's germline CDR1 is MNHNS and CDR2 SASEGT. V was pared by 0 bases and J by 7 bases, with 9 bases between. For the CDR3, the DNA is TGTGCCAGCAGTGAAGCGCCGCGTGGTGGCTACACCTTC. It translates to CASSEAPRGGYTF.

The J gene is TRBJ2-1, the V gene TRBV6-1; D may be TRBD1 (7 bases). The germline gives CDR1 MNHNS, CDR2 SASEGT. The CDR3 is 15 amino acids. The V end was cut by 5 bases, the J end by 9 bases, with 20 bases between. CDR3 residues: CASSTWGQGGTEQFF. For the CDR3, the DNA is TGTGCCAGCAGTACCTGGGGGCAGGGGGGTACTGAGCAGTTCTTC.

This chain uses TRBV18 with TRBJ2-1; TRBD2 matches 7 bases. CDR3 length: 19 amino acids. CDR1 KGHSH and CDR2 LQKENI come from the germline V gene. With V trimmed by 4 bases and J by 4 bases, 19 bases remained unmatched. The CDR3 coding sequence is TGTGCCAGCTCACTTCGGACCCAAACATTGACTAGCAGTTACAATGAGCAGTTCTTC. Translated, it gives CASSLRTQTLTSSYNEQFF.

V gene TRBV7-2 combines with J gene TRBJ2-3; 10 nucleotides match TRBD2. Germline-derived CDR1 and CDR2 are SGHTA and FQGNSA. This CDR3 has 16 amino acids. V shed 6 bases, J shed 6 bases, and the junction held 12 bases outside the gene matches. The CDR3 reads CASRRQSSGSVDTQYF. CDR3 bases: TGTGCCAGCAGGCGCCAATCTAGCGGGAGCGTGGATACGCAGTATTTT. The full variable domain, rest sourced from reference TRBV7-2 and TRBJ2-3, is GAGVSQSPSNKVTEKGKDVELRCDPISGHTALYWYRQSLGQGLEFLIYFQGNSAPDKSGLPSDRFSAERTGGSVSTLTIQRTQQEDSAVYLCASRRQSSGSVDTQYFGPGTRLTVL.

V is TRBV9 and J is TRBJ2-3, with 8 bases matching TRBD2. J was trimmed by 4 bases and V by 6 bases; bases with no gene match: 4. The germline V gene has CDR1 SGDLS and CDR2 YYNGEE. This CDR3 is built from 13 residues. The CDR3 DNA is TGTGCCAGCAACCGAGCGGGAGCAGATACGCAGTATTTT. Protein: CASNRAGADTQYF.

The V and J genes are TRBV13 and TRBJ2-1; unclear D gene. The CDR3 loop spans 12 amino acids. The germline gives CDR1 PRHDT, CDR2 FYEKMQ (reference sequence). V lost 1 base to trimming and J lost 6 bases, with 4 bases between them. The CDR3 DNA sequence: TGTGCCAGCAGCTTAGAAGCCAATGAGCAGTTCTTC. Translation gives CASSLEANEQFF.

Only one count was recorded for this clone. The chain employs TRBV10-3 and TRBJ1-2, with 9 bases aligning to TRBD1. With 8 bases clipped from V and 7 bases from J, the junction kept 11 bases outside the gene matches. The CDR3 runs to 14 residues. From germline, CDR1 is ENHRY and CDR2 SYGVKD. The CDR3 reads CAIGNSDRGGGYTF. In DNA, the CDR3 is TGTGCCATCGGAAACTCGGACAGGGGCGGTGGCTACACCTTC.

The chain links TRBV18 to TRBJ2-1; possible D gene TRBD2, 6 bases. V gave up 5 bases and J gave up 6 bases, with 14 bases separating them. Germline CDR1 reads KGHSH; CDR2 reads LQKENI. There are 14 residues in the CDR3. The CDR3 loop reads CASSNKGGSNEQFF. In DNA form, the CDR3 reads TGTGCCAGCTCAAACAAAGGAGGGAGCAATGAGCAGTTCTTC.

V gene TRBV25-1 combines with J gene TRBJ2-7; 8 bases agree with TRBD2. Germline values: CDR1 MGHDK, CDR2 SYGVNS. V shed 5 bases and J 1 base; nucleotides not matched to a gene: 4. The CDR3 totals 14 residues. This chain's CDR3 is CASSPGLVSYEQYF. DNA for the CDR3: TGTGCCAGCAGTCCGGGACTAGTATCCTACGAGCAGTACTTC.

This clone has a single count. The J gene is TRBJ2-1, the V gene TRBV4-1; 10 bases line up with TRBD1. V lost 1 base and J lost 6; bases outside the gene matches: 6. The CDR3 covers 16 residues. The V gene's germline CDR1 is MGHRA and CDR2 YSYEKL. The DNA for the CDR3 is TGCGCCAGCAGCCAAGGGGGTGGACAGGGGGGCAATGAGCAGTTCTTC. This sequence encodes CASSQGGGQGGNEQFF.

In regard to this clone: Within the sample, other DNA sequences also encode this same CDR3. The CDR3 spells CASSESSQPQHF. In nucleotides, the CDR3 is TGCGCCAGCAGTGAGTCCAGTCAGCCCCAGCATTTT. The chain couples TRBV10-1 to TRBJ1-5; D not certain. Germline V CDR1 and CDR2: WNHNN, SYGVQD (reference sequence). Trimming stripped 0 bases from V and 6 bases from J, with 3 bases between. The CDR3 spans 12 residues.

In regard to this clone: Other DNA sequences from this sample encode an identical CDR3 as well. This chain joins TRBV20-1 and TRBJ2-7; D possibly corresponds to TRBD2 (5 bases). The ends were cut back, 3 bases at V and 7 bases at J, with 10 bases in the middle. CDR1 and CDR2 from the germline V gene are DFQATT and SNEGSKA (reference sequence). There are 11 residues in the CDR3. The CDR3: CSARITGEQYF. The CDR3 DNA reads TGCAGTGCTAGGATAACGGGGGAGCAGTACTTC.

The CDR3 region is CASGNTQGGNEQYF. The DNA for the CDR3 is TGTGCCAGCGGAAATACCCAAGGGGGGAACGAGCAGTACTTC. V is TRBV6-5 and J is TRBJ2-7, with D perhaps TRBD1 or TRBD2 (6 bases each). Germline CDR1 and CDR2: MNHEY and SVGAGI. There are 14 residues in the CDR3. V lost 8 bases and J lost 5, with 19 bases in between.

The V gene is TRBV5-1, the J gene TRBJ2-1; D not resolved. The length of the CDR3 is 13 residues. The V and J ends lost 4 bases and 3 bases respectively, with 8 bases between them. Germline loops: CDR1 SGHRS, CDR2 YFSETQ. The CDR3 here is CASSPGNYNEQFF. The CDR3, as DNA: TGCGCCAGCAGCCCTGGAAACTACAATGAGCAGTTCTTC. Together with reference TRBV5-1 and TRBJ2-1, the CDR3 gives the full variable domain: KAGVTQTPRYLIKTRGQQVTLSCSPISGHRSVSWYQQTPGQGLQFLFEYFSETQRNKGNFPGRFSGRQFSNSRSEMNVSTLELGDSALYLCASSPGNYNEQFFGPGTRLTVL.

The chain employs TRBV6-4 and TRBJ2-1, with 7 bases aligning to TRBD2. This CDR3 has 13 residues. The germline V gene encodes CDR1 MRHNA and CDR2 SNTAGT. J was trimmed by 10 bases and V by 7 bases; bases with no gene match: 10. The CDR3 loop reads CASKRTRGGEQFF. Here the CDR3 DNA reads TGTGCCAGCAAAAGGACTAGAGGAGGCGAGCAGTTCTTC.

The chain has TRBV14 and TRBJ2-2; a weak D match, TRBD2 (5 bases). Germline loops: CDR1 SGHDN, CDR2 FVKESK. V lost 0 bases and J lost 4, with 15 bases in between. This CDR3 is built from 17 residues. The CDR3 reads CASSQDFRQAGTGELFF. For the CDR3, the DNA is TGTGCCAGCAGCCAAGATTTCCGGCAGGCGGGCACCGGGGAGCTGTTTTTT.

This chain links TRBV25-1 with TRBJ2-2, with D tentatively TRBD1 or TRBD2 (5 bases each). The CDR3 has 13 residues. V lost 5 bases and J lost 9, with 13 bases in between. The germline CDR1 and CDR2 sequences are MGHDK and SYGVNS. The CDR3 nucleotides read TGTGCCAGCAGTCCAATGGGGGTCCGGGAGCTGTTTTTT. Its translation is CASSPMGVRELFF.